The 22 T cell receptor beta chains listed next were all sequenced from one sample in a study of CD8 T cells in ankylosing spondylitis. TCRdb redid the calling of the 5' RACE reads with MiXCR, one entry per CDR3 protein. The data contain approximately 220,000 distinct CDR3 sequences, more than 9% of them singletons. What was sequenced was blood, either unsorted or a sorted T cell fraction (not recorded which). Receptors originate from a male donor with ankylosing spondylitis or in good health (not recorded which).

This clonotype was seen at least ten times. The chain joins TRBV9 to TRBJ2-1; 14 bases align to TRBD2. CDR3 size: 19 residues. The V segment lost 4 bases and the J segment 0 bases; nucleotides outside the gene matches: 9. The germline V gene has CDR1 SGDLS and CDR2 YYNGEE. The CDR3 reads CASSLTSGGAGSSYNEQFF. The CDR3 nucleotides read TGTGCCAGCAGCCTGACTAGCGGGGGGGCGGGTAGCTCCTACAATGAGCAGTTCTTC.

This clonotype occurred a few times. DNA for the CDR3: TGTGCCAGCGCCCCGGCGGGGGACTATGGCTACACCTTC. Translated, it gives CASAPAGDYGYTF. This chain connects TRBV9 to TRBJ1-2; tentatively, D is TRBD1 (5 bases). The CDR3 consists of 13 residues. V was shortened by 7 bases and J by 3 bases, with 13 bases between the two germline ends. Germline V gives CDR1 SGDLS, CDR2 YYNGEE.

V is TRBV3-1 and J is TRBJ1-2; D is perhaps TRBD1 (6 bases). The CDR3 has 15 residues. Germline CDR1 reads LGHDT; CDR2 reads YNNKEL (reference sequence). V was clipped by 3 bases and J by 5 bases, with 16 bases between them. DNA of the CDR3: TGTGCCAGCAGCCAGAACGGACAGTCGGGGTATGGCTACACCTTC. Amino acid sequence: CASSQNGQSGYGYTF.

The chain combines TRBV7-6 with TRBJ2-5, with D perhaps TRBD1 (5 bases). Trimming removed 3 bases from V and 2 bases from J, with 10 bases in between. The CDR3 extends over 14 amino acids. Germline CDR1 SGHVS, CDR2 FNYEAQ. CDR3 sequence reads: CASSFGREQETQYF. The CDR3 DNA reads TGTGCCAGCAGCTTTGGCAGGGAACAAGAGACCCAGTACTTC.

In its sample, this clonotype was seen a few times. The rearrangement joins TRBV12-3 or TRBV12-4 to TRBJ2-7; TRBD1 agrees at 10 bases. Trimming removed 3 bases from V and 7 bases from J; junction bases left unmatched: 9. This CDR3 is 15 amino acids long. CDR3 bases: TGTGCCAGCAGTTTTGGGACAGGGGTTATCGGGGAGCAGTACTTC. This translates into CASSFGTGVIGEQYF.

A few counts support this clonotype. The chain joins TRBV3-1 to TRBJ1-2, with 7 positions matching TRBD1. V shed 3 bases and J 5 bases; nucleotides not matched to a gene: 9. Germline CDR1 and CDR2: LGHDT and YNNKEL (reference sequence). This CDR3 has 15 amino acids. CDR3 coding DNA: TGTGCCAGCAGCCACAACAGACAGGGAGGGTATGGCTACACCTTC. As protein: CASSHNRQGGYGYTF.

This clonotype was seen a few times. The V gene is TRBV7-2, the J gene TRBJ2-5; D perhaps matches TRBD1 (5 bases). The germline V and J ends were trimmed by 2 bases and 3 bases, with 7 bases remaining between them. CDR3 length equals 13 residues. The germline V gene encodes CDR1 SGHTA and CDR2 FQGNSA. CDR3 sequence reads: CASSLRREETQYF. The CDR3 bases are TGTGCCAGCAGCTTACGCAGGGAAGAGACCCAGTACTTC.

This clonotype was observed a handful of times. The chain is built from TRBV5-1 and TRBJ2-2; TRBD2 agrees at 14 bases. CDR1 and CDR2 (germline): SGHRS, YFSETQ. This CDR3 has 18 residues. V shed 7 bases, J shed 4 bases, and the junction held 12 bases outside the gene matches. CDR3 amino acids: CASSRGTSGGPGTGELFF. The CDR3 DNA reads TGCGCCAGCTCTCGGGGGACTAGCGGGGGCCCGGGCACCGGGGAGCTGTTTTTT. The whole variable domain, filled in from reference TRBV5-1 and TRBJ2-2, reads KAGVTQTPRYLIKTRGQQVTLSCSPISGHRSVSWYQQTPGQGLQFLFEYFSETQRNKGNFPGRFSGRQFSNSRSEMNVSTLELGDSALYLCASSRGTSGGPGTGELFFGEGSRLTVL.

This clonotype has a count of ten or more. V and J are TRBV5-1 and TRBJ1-1, with D maybe TRBD1 (5 bases). V was pared by 0 bases and J by 4 bases, with 16 bases between. This CDR3 is 16 amino acids long. CDR1 is SGHRS and CDR2 is YFSETQ in the germline V gene. CDR3 sequence (DNA): TGCGCCAGCAGCTTGGAGCAATCAGGGTGGGGCACTGAAGCTTTCTTT. Translating gives CASSLEQSGWGTEAFF.

The sample holds many counts of this clonotype. The chain carries TRBV5-1 and TRBJ2-3; the D gene is possibly TRBD2 (5 bases). This CDR3 is 13 amino acids long. Trimming cost V 8 bases and J 6 bases, with 16 bases left between them. The germline CDR1 and CDR2 sequences are SGHRS and YFSETQ. CDR3 in DNA: TGCGCCAGTGCCGATGACCGGGGTGATACGCAGTATTTT. Translating gives CASADDRGDTQYF.

This clonotype was counted at least ten times. The chain recombines TRBV20-1 with TRBJ2-3; 16 nucleotides align to TRBD2. From germline, CDR1 is DFQATT and CDR2 SNEGSKA (reference sequence). The CDR3 totals 17 residues. The J segment lost 4 bases and the V segment lost 5 bases, leaving 9 bases of the junction unmatched. The CDR3 DNA sequence: TGCAGTGCTGAGATGGGACTAGCGGGGGGGCTCGCAGATACGCAGTATTTT. This codes for CSAEMGLAGGLADTQYF.

To note about this clonotype: Given a much more abundant clone one base away, this may be a read error. The J gene is TRBJ1-4, the V gene TRBV4-2; 9 bases align to TRBD1. Germline CDR1 reads LGHNA; CDR2 reads YNFKEQ. The ends lost 8 bases at V and 8 bases at J; junction bases unmatched: 9. The CDR3 is 14 amino acids. This chain's CDR3 is CASCKTGGVEKLFF. DNA for the CDR3: TGTGCCAGCTGTAAAACAGGGGGCGTGGAAAAACTGTTTTTT.

This clonotype was recorded a few times. The chain is built from TRBV3-1 and TRBJ2-3, with D unresolved. Germline V gives CDR1 LGHDT, CDR2 YNNKEL (reference sequence). The CDR3 length is 14 residues. Between the trimmed V and J ends, which lost 1 base and 6 bases, there was a span of 11 bases. The CDR3 region has the DNA TGTGCCAGCAGCCAAGCCTGGTCGGCGGATACGCAGTATTTT. The encoded protein is CASSQAWSADTQYF.

This clonotype was picked up many times. J is TRBJ1-2 and V is TRBV3-1, with D maybe TRBD1 (5 bases). CDR1 and CDR2 (germline): LGHDT, YNNKEL (reference sequence). The CDR3 has 16 amino acids. V was clipped by 1 base and J by 4 bases, with 16 bases between them. CDR3 coding DNA: TGTGCCAGCAGCCAAGTGCCCGGGCCAGGGTTCTATGGCTACACCTTC. This gives the protein CASSQVPGPGFYGYTF.

The CDR3 protein is CASSLMLRGPNEKLFF. The DNA of the CDR3 is TGTGCCAGCAGCTTAATGCTCAGGGGACCAAATGAAAAACTGTTTTTT. The chain links TRBV7-8 to TRBJ1-4; D is perhaps TRBD1 (6 bases). V lost 2 bases and J 5 bases, leaving 15 bases between the germline ends. Germline V gene lookup returns CDR1 SGHVS and CDR2 FQNEAQ. There are 16 residues in the CDR3.

In regard to this clonotype: A much larger clone sits a single nucleotide away, making a read error possible. The conserved final phenylalanine or tryptophan is absent from the CDR3, which likely points to a read error. The chain employs TRBV20-1 and TRBJ2-1, with 8 bases lining up with TRBD1. Germline V gene data show CDR1 as DFQATT and CDR2 as SNEGSKA (reference sequence). V lost 3 bases to trimming and J lost 8 bases; unmatched junction nucleotides: 15. The CDR3 is 16 amino acids. In DNA form, the CDR3 reads TGCAGTGCTAGGGGGGCCAGGACAGGGCGGTGGGATGAGCAGTTCATC. As protein: CSARGARTGRWDEQFI.

This clonotype has a handful of counts. The genes are TRBV15 and TRBJ2-2; D gene uncertain. Looked up from germline, CDR1 is LNHNV and CDR2 is YYDKDF (reference sequence). CDR3 length equals 15 residues. V dropped 4 bases and J dropped 1 base, with 10 bases sitting between them. The CDR3 loop reads CATSIPWGNTGELFF. Written as DNA, the CDR3 is TGTGCCACCAGCATCCCGTGGGGGAACACCGGGGAGCTGTTTTTT.

This clonotype has at least ten counts. The chain is built from TRBV3-1 and TRBJ2-3; TRBD2 might be the D (5 bases). The CDR3 is 13 residues long. Trimming cost V 1 base and J 3 bases, with 5 bases left between them. CDR1 and CDR2 from the germline V gene are LGHDT and YNNKEL (reference sequence). CDR3 DNA: TGTGCCAGCAGCCAAGCGGGGACAGATACGCAGTATTTT. Translation: CASSQAGTDTQYF.

The chain links TRBV7-9 to TRBJ1-1, with D unresolved. V lost 4 bases and J 2 bases, leaving 14 bases between the germline ends. CDR1 SEHNR and CDR2 FQNEAQ come from the germline V gene (reference sequence). There are 15 residues in the CDR3. Here the CDR3 DNA reads TGTGCCAGCAGCTCTAGGCCCTGGATCAACACTGAAGCTTTCTTT. Translation gives CASSSRPWINTEAFF.

Ten or more counts support this clonotype. The chain joins TRBV2 to TRBJ1-1; D is perhaps TRBD1 (5 bases). The CDR3 covers 14 residues. V lost 3 bases and J lost 4, with 12 bases in between. The germline gives CDR1 SNHLY, CDR2 FYNNEI. This CDR3 reads CASSDIGGTTEAFF. The CDR3 DNA follows: TGTGCCAGCAGTGATATCGGGGGGACCACTGAAGCTTTCTTT.

This clonotype came up many times. The rearrangement uses TRBV7-8 and TRBJ1-1; D possibly corresponds to TRBD1 (5 bases). Germline V gene data show CDR1 as SGHVS and CDR2 as FQNEAQ. V shed 7 bases and J shed 5 bases, with 20 bases lying between them. This CDR3 has 15 amino acids. CDR3 in DNA: TGTGCCAGCACCACTTACGGGGGGACGGGAACTGAAGCTTTCTTT. Its protein product is CASTTYGGTGTEAFF.

This clonotype appeared a few times. The chain uses TRBV2 and TRBJ1-5; TRBD1 matches at 8 bases. J was trimmed by 0 bases and V by 8 bases; bases with no gene match: 18. CDR3 length equals 19 residues. Germline CDR1 is SNHLY and CDR2 is FYNNEI. CDR3 in amino acids: CASCFRAGTGTSSNQPQHF. The CDR3 coding sequence is TGTGCCAGCTGTTTTAGGGCCGGGACAGGCACCTCTAGCAATCAGCCCCAGCATTTT.